Here is one T cell receptor beta chain with its context. Its recognized antigen is unknown. It has no much larger one-base neighbor in the sample; base qualities were not kept. Trimming at the junction amounts to 4 bases on V and 8 bases on J, and the germline ends lie 14 bases apart. CDR1 and CDR2, per the germline V gene, are SGHVS and FNYEAQ. The CDR3 spans 13 residues, from the cysteine through the phenylalanine. The entry retains the CDR3 DNA only, 39 bases that are in frame from base 1. The CDR3 regions of human TCRbeta chains were analyzed by immunosequencing. In the paper's pipeline: TCRs in the repertoires were matched against a reference library of SARS-CoV-2-specific TCRs that had been generated with the MIRA antigen-specificity platform. Breadth was defined as the fraction of unique TCRs that were SARS-CoV-2-associated, and depth was defined as the fraction of total T cells that were SARS-CoV-2-associated. Using the MIRA data, each spike-specific TCR was assigned both to the spike region to which the TCR was reactive and to a CD4 or CD8 class. Log10-transformed breadth and depth values were compared by one-way ANOVA with Sidak's multiple comparisons tests. TCRdb took this table from immuneACCESS and kept in-frame rearrangements with V and J called. Such tables lack part of the clones; where checked against another copy, unresolved V genes explain under half of the gap, and the rest is unexplained. That table furnishes V, J and clone size, whereas the DNA furnished D and trimming. Within this sample are more than 100,000 clones, with around 90% of them counted one time only. The ten largest clones add up to less than 2% of the sample.

The sample belongs to a study of T cell responses to AZD1222 COVID-19 vaccine (dated by TCRdb to the early 2020s). In the study overall: A total of just over 230 trial participants underwent TCR sequencing, of whom 207 received two doses of AZD1222 and approximately 25 received two doses of the MenACWY control vaccine. Trial participants were enrolled into age subgroups of 18-55, 56-69 and 70-plus years, which contained around 150, 28 and 57 TCR-sequenced participants, respectively.

Sample time point, as interpreted from the label and publication: about 28 days (+/-7) after the second vaccine dose. AZD1222 recipients whose second dose came at about 4 weeks and those whose second dose came at about 12 weeks were combined into one group, since spike-specific TCR depth and breadth did not differ between the two schedules. The vaccinee samples were drawn from two UK trials, COV001 and COV002, one of which was a single-blind randomized controlled phase 2/3 trial testing AZD1222 (ChAdOx1 nCoV-19) in healthy adults. Trial participant PBMC samples were collected at day 0 and day 28 after the second dose for TCRbeta chain sequencing. The research as a whole found: Conclusions about previously exposed vaccinees are limited, since just six AZD1222 recipients were seropositive for SARS-CoV-2 at baseline. In the small 56-69-year group, the increase in depth fell short of significance, most likely because of low power. The whole spike protein was spanned by vaccine-associated CD4 TCRs, and dominant responses were seen in regions 160-218 and 743-854. Most participants were white British and females outnumbered males, and the authors suggested that clonal diversity may have been underestimated. Epitopes outside the regions mutated in the B.1.351 and B.1.1.7 variants were reportedly recognized by nearly half of the unique spike-specific TCRs. After two AZD1222 doses, spike-specific TCR breadth and depth were significantly higher than at day 0 and than in MenACWY recipients. Because no day 14 peak-response samples were available, the repertoires could be characterized only after the peak T cell response.

The V gene is TRBV7-6 and the J gene is TRBJ1-1, with the D segment identity uncertain. The sequence was obtained from an adult who received the AZD1222 COVID-19 vaccine. The source material was peripheral blood, sampled 28 days after the second AZD1222 dose. The CDR3 in this case is CASSYQAGFEAFF. The nucleotide sequence reads TGTGCCAGCAGCTACCAAGCGGGATTCGAAGCTTTCTTT.